This entry lists 32 T cell receptor beta chains sequenced from one sample in a study of molecular identifiers for immune sequencing clone quantification (dated by TCRdb to about 2018). Library construction relied on PCR. The sequencing machine was a NextSeq 500. TCRdb applied fastp at Q25 and MiXCR to the public reads, then kept only in-frame beta chains. Every CDR3 protein is listed once, alongside the most common genes and DNA of its rows. This sample lists around 480,000 distinct CDR3 sequences; around 23% were detected once. Under 0.85% of the sample goes to the ten largest clones. The sample consisted of naive CD8+ T cells from blood, with Jurkat cell RNA spiked in. The cell subset or site label on this specimen signifies: FACS-sorted CD8+CD4-CCR7+CD45RA+ naive T cells. All receptors come from a human donor in good health. Some libraries in this study had Jurkat cell RNA spiked in.

This clonotype was seen ten or more times. The chain carries TRBV19 and TRBJ2-3; D is uncertain. Germline CDR1 and CDR2: LNHDA and SQIVND (reference sequence). V was shortened by 1 base and J by 2 bases, with 7 bases between the two germline ends. CDR3 length equals 14 residues. CDR3 nucleotide sequence: TGTGCCAGTAGTATAGGTAGTCACACAGATACGCAGTATTTT. Its protein product is CASSIGSHTDTQYF.

The V call is TRBV7-9, the J call TRBJ2-7; 9 bases are a match to TRBD1. The junction had 7 bases not matched to a gene; V was cut back by 5 bases and J by 2 bases. CDR1 and CDR2 (germline): SEHNR, FQNEAQ (reference sequence). The CDR3 loop spans 15 amino acids. The CDR3 DNA follows: TGTGCCAGCAGCCGTGCCGGGACAGGGACCTACGAGCAGTACTTC. Translating it yields CASSRAGTGTYEQYF.

In its sample, this clonotype was seen many times. The chain links TRBV9 to TRBJ2-3, with D possibly matching TRBD1 (5 bases). Germline values: CDR1 SGDLS, CDR2 YYNGEE. The CDR3 loop spans 14 amino acids. Trimming removed 1 base at V and 2 bases at J, with 8 bases between. In DNA, the CDR3 is TGTGCCAGCAGCGTAACAGGTACCACAGATACGCAGTATTTT. It is translated as CASSVTGTTDTQYF.

CDR3 loop: CASSSQGAYTFF. For the CDR3, the DNA is TGTGCCAGCAGTTCCCAGGGGGCGTATACTTTCTTT. The chain employs TRBV27 and TRBJ1-1; 8 bases line up with TRBD1. CDR3 length equals 12 residues. V was clipped by 4 bases and J by 12 bases; unmatched bases: 7. Germline V gene sequence: CDR1 MNHEY, CDR2 SMNVEV (reference sequence).

The J gene is TRBJ2-5, the V gene TRBV11-2; D possibly uses TRBD1 or TRBD2 (5 bases each). The CDR3 runs 16 residues. Trimming took off 6 bases at V and 5 bases at J, with 22 bases between the two ends. Germline lookup yields CDR1 SGHAT and CDR2 FQNNGV. CDR3 loop: CASRTAGTDDYETQYF. In DNA form, the CDR3 reads TGTGCCAGCAGAACCGCCGGGACCGACGATTACGAGACCCAGTACTTC. Based on the CDR3 plus reference TRBV11-2 and TRBJ2-5, the full variable domain is EAGVAQSPRYKIIEKRQSVAFWCNPISGHATLYWYQQILGQGPKLLIQFQNNGVVDDSQLPKDRFSAERLKGVDSTLKIQPAKLEDSAVYLCASRTAGTDDYETQYFGPGTRLLVL.

V gene TRBV9 combines with J gene TRBJ1-6; 9 bases are a match to TRBD1. This CDR3 is built from 15 residues. The J segment lost 10 bases and the V segment lost 0 bases, leaving 5 bases of the junction unmatched. Germline V gene data show CDR1 as SGDLS and CDR2 as YYNGEE. CDR3 protein: CASSVEQGAGSPLHF. As DNA, the CDR3 is TGTGCCAGCAGCGTAGAACAGGGGGCTGGCTCACCCCTCCACTTT.

V is TRBV2 and J is TRBJ1-4; no definite D call. The CDR3 is 17 residues long. The ends were cut back, 4 bases at V and 5 bases at J, with 20 bases in the middle. CDR1 is SNHLY and CDR2 is FYNNEI in the germline V gene. CDR3 in amino acids: CASSVRQEVSVNEKLFF. CDR3 DNA: TGTGCCAGCAGTGTTCGGCAGGAAGTCTCAGTCAATGAAAAACTGTTTTTT.

There are a few counts of this clonotype. V usage is TRBV20-1 and J usage is TRBJ2-3; no clear D. Germline CDR1 is DFQATT and CDR2 is SNEGSKA (reference sequence). With 0 bases removed from V and 0 bases from J, the gap between germline ends came to 19 bases. The CDR3 is made up of 18 amino acids. CDR3 loop: CSARDRVGQQTSTDTQYF. CDR3 sequence (DNA): TGCAGTGCTAGAGATCGGGTCGGGCAGCAAACTAGCACAGATACGCAGTATTTT.

At least ten counts were recorded for this clonotype. The V and J genes are TRBV9 and TRBJ2-1; TRBD2 matches at 7 bases. The J segment lost 6 bases and the V segment lost 4 bases, leaving 10 bases of the junction unmatched. CDR3 length equals 15 residues. Germline CDR1 reads SGDLS; CDR2 reads YYNGEE. The CDR3 DNA reads TGTGCCAGCAGCTCCCGACTAGCAAGTCCCAATGAGCAGTTCTTC. This encodes CASSSRLASPNEQFF.

Regarding this clonotype: Given a much more abundant clone one base away, this may be a read error. The chain combines TRBV20-1 with TRBJ2-3; 7 bases are shared with TRBD2. The germline gives CDR1 DFQATT, CDR2 SNEGSKA (reference sequence). The CDR3 contains 14 residues. In DNA form, the CDR3 reads TGCAGTGCTAGAGATGCGGGAGCTATAGATATGCAGTATTTT. Translated, it gives CSARDAGAIDMQYF.

About this clonotype: The missing conserved phenylalanine or tryptophan at the end of this CDR3 makes a read error likely. V usage is TRBV24-1 and J usage is TRBJ2-7, with 7 bases fitting TRBD1. Germline CDR1 and CDR2: KGHDR and SFDVKD. This CDR3 is 12 amino acids long. The CDR3 sequence is CAPSEPTGEQYL. The CDR3 region has the DNA TGTGCCCCCAGTGAGCCGACAGGGGAGCAGTACTTA.

The chain carries TRBV19 and TRBJ2-3; 7 positions match TRBD2. V shed 3 bases, J shed 4 bases, and the junction held 10 bases outside the gene matches. The germline gives CDR1 LNHDA, CDR2 SQIVND (reference sequence). This CDR3 is 16 amino acids long. Written as DNA, the CDR3 is TGTGCCAGTAGTATCGGTGGGAGGGCCGCCGCAGATACGCAGTATTTT. The encoded protein is CASSIGGRAAADTQYF. Full variable domain (missing parts from reference TRBV19 and TRBJ2-3): DGGITQSPKYLFRKEGQNVTLSCEQNLNHDAMYWYRQDPGQGLRLIYYSQIVNDFQKGDIAEGYSVSREKKESFPLTVTSAQKNPTAFYLCASSIGGRAAADTQYFGPGTRLTVL.

This clonotype was seen ten or more times. The chain uses TRBV12-3 or TRBV12-4 and TRBJ2-2; TRBD2 matches at 7 bases. This CDR3 comprises 13 residues. V shed 3 bases, J shed 7 bases, and the junction held 2 bases outside the gene matches. The CDR3 DNA sequence: TGTGCCAGCAGTTTCGGGGGGAACGGGGAGCTGTTTTTT. Translated: CASSFGGNGELFF.

A remark on this clonotype: A much larger clone is a single base away; this may be a read error. The V call is TRBV29-1, the J call TRBJ1-2, with D unresolved. The germline CDR1 and CDR2 sequences are SQVTM and ANQGSEA. The CDR3 length is 11 residues. In DNA, the CDR3 is TGCCGCGCCGCGCTTGCGTCTGGCTACACCTTC. This gives the protein CRAALASGYTF.

This clonotype was seen a handful of times. CDR3 loop: CASSLFSLHTEAFF. The CDR3 DNA is TGCGCCAGCAGCTTGTTCTCCCTACACACTGAAGCTTTCTTT. This chain joins TRBV5-1 and TRBJ1-1; D ambiguous. The CDR3 loop spans 14 amino acids. The V gene lost 1 base and the J gene lost 3 bases, with 10 bases spanning the gap. Looked up from germline, CDR1 is SGHRS and CDR2 is YFSETQ.

The genes are TRBV15 and TRBJ1-5; 10 nucleotides match TRBD1. Germline V CDR1 and CDR2: LNHNV, YYDKDF (reference sequence). The CDR3 is 14 residues long. J lost 8 bases, V lost 3 bases, and 4 bases had no gene match. The CDR3 here is CATSSDRGHEPQHF. The CDR3 DNA follows: TGTGCCACCAGCAGTGACAGGGGGCATGAGCCCCAGCATTTT.

To note about this clonotype: This may come from a read error, since a much larger clone is one base off. Here the CDR3 DNA reads TGTGCCAGCATCTTAATAGATACGCAGTATTTT. This codes for CASILIDTQYF. This chain links TRBV7-9 with TRBJ2-3, with D unresolved. Looked up from germline, CDR1 is SEHNR and CDR2 is FQNEAQ (reference sequence). The CDR3 has 11 residues. The full variable domain, with the rest looked up from reference TRBV7-9 and TRBJ2-3, is DTGVSQNPRHKITKRGQNVTFRCDPISEHNRLYWYRQTLGQGPEFLTYFQNEAQLEKSRLLSDRFSAERPKGSFSTLEIQRTEQGDSAMYLCASILIDTQYFGPGTRLTVL.

This clonotype showed up just a few times. This rearrangement joins TRBV11-2 to TRBJ2-1; D is unresolved. The CDR3 is 10 amino acids. V lost 4 bases to trimming and J lost 9 bases, with 4 bases between them. CDR1 and CDR2 (germline): SGHAT, FQNNGV. The CDR3 here is CASSSGEQFF. The DNA for the CDR3 is TGTGCCAGCAGCTCCGGTGAGCAGTTCTTC.

This clonotype was detected many times. J is TRBJ1-4 and V is TRBV9; D unresolved. CDR3 length equals 12 residues. From germline, CDR1 is SGDLS and CDR2 YYNGEE. The ends were cut back, 5 bases at V and 8 bases at J, with 10 bases in the middle. The CDR3 is CASRGGFEKLFF. The DNA of the CDR3 is TGTGCCAGCAGGGGCGGGTTCGAAAAACTGTTTTTT.

Remarks on this clonotype: This clone may be a read error of a much larger clone one base away. The chain employs TRBV28 and TRBJ2-7, with a tentative D call TRBD2 (5 bases). This CDR3 region has 13 residues. Germline assignment: CDR1 MDHEN and CDR2 SYDVKM. DNA of the CDR3: TGTGCCAGCTATGAGGGAAGTCCCTACGAGCAGCACTTC. It yields the protein CASYEGSPYEQHF.

In its sample, this clonotype was seen a few times. The chain couples TRBV2 to TRBJ2-7; the D is unclear. Per germline, CDR1 SNHLY and CDR2 FYNNEI. The CDR3 is 12 amino acids. V was pared by 4 bases and J by 3 bases, with 7 bases between. The CDR3 region is CASSGMVYEQYF. In DNA form, the CDR3 reads TGTGCCAGCAGTGGAATGGTCTACGAGCAGTACTTC.

This clonotype has at least ten counts. The rearrangement links TRBV7-9 to TRBJ1-4; TRBD1 is a possible D gene (5 bases). CDR3 length: 13 residues. Germline CDR1 SEHNR, CDR2 FQNEAQ (reference sequence). Trimming removed 1 base at V and 10 bases at J, with 10 bases between. CDR3 sequence: CASSLGGDGKLFF. The CDR3 DNA reads as TGTGCCAGCAGCTTAGGAGGGGACGGAAAACTGTTTTTT.

For this clonotype: This could be a read error, since a much larger clone is one nucleotide away. The chain combines TRBV20-1 with TRBJ2-7; 7 bases are a match to TRBD2. V lost 6 bases to trimming and J lost 2 bases; unmatched junction nucleotides: 4. CDR1 is DFQATT, CDR2 SNEGSKA, per germline (reference sequence). The CDR3 length is 12 residues. The CDR3 bases are TGCAGTGCAGGGGACTACCCCTACGAGCAGTACTTC. Its translation is CSAGDYPYEQYF.

This clonotype came up a few times. V is TRBV20-1 and J is TRBJ2-5, with D tentatively TRBD1 (5 bases). The CDR3 is made up of 15 amino acids. V lost 8 bases and J lost 6, with 25 bases in between. The germline V gene has CDR1 DFQATT and CDR2 SNEGSKA (reference sequence). The CDR3 loop is CSPILRGGSQQTQYF. Written as DNA, the CDR3 is TGCAGTCCCATCCTAAGGGGCGGCTCTCAGCAGACCCAGTACTTC.

The chain links TRBV5-5 to TRBJ2-3; TRBD2 aligns across 7 bases. The CDR3 consists of 16 residues. The germline V gene encodes CDR1 SGHKS and CDR2 YYEKEE (reference sequence). J gave up 5 bases and V 4 bases, and 13 bases lay outside the gene matches. CDR3: CASSPWLAAPLDTQYF. Here the CDR3 DNA reads TGTGCCAGCAGCCCCTGGCTAGCGGCCCCACTAGATACGCAGTATTTT.

This clonotype appeared a few times. The chain links TRBV6-2 or TRBV6-3 to TRBJ1-4, with D unresolved. The germline V and J ends were trimmed by 9 bases and 0 bases, with 11 bases remaining between them. Germline CDR1 and CDR2: MNHEY and SVGEGT. The length of the CDR3 is 14 residues. This CDR3 reads CASTQIATNEKLFF. CDR3 DNA: TGTGCCAGTACACAGATCGCAACTAATGAAAAACTGTTTTTT.

About this clonotype itself: A much larger clone differs by one base, so this may be a read error. This chain links TRBV2 with TRBJ1-2; D is unresolved. Germline-derived CDR1 and CDR2 are SNHLY and FYNNEI. V gave up 10 bases and J gave up 4 bases, with 13 bases separating them. The CDR3 has 12 amino acids. The CDR3 region is CAIGAETYGYTF. In nucleotides, the CDR3 is TGTGCCATCGGAGCAGAAACCTATGGCTACACCTTC.

This chain links TRBV19 with TRBJ1-1; a weak D match, TRBD1 (6 bases). The CDR3 spans 14 residues. V lost 8 bases and J lost 10, with 23 bases in between. Germline V gene lookup returns CDR1 LNHDA and CDR2 SQIVND (reference sequence). CDR3 in amino acids: CASSFIGGPHGAFF. CDR3 in DNA: TGTGCCAGTTCCTTCATTGGGGGCCCTCACGGAGCTTTCTTT.

V usage is TRBV7-9 and J usage is TRBJ2-3; a weak D match, TRBD2 (7 bases). Germline loops: CDR1 SEHNR, CDR2 FQNEAQ (reference sequence). The V gene lost 2 bases and the J gene lost 8 bases, with 20 bases spanning the gap. This CDR3 region has 16 residues. The CDR3 spells CASSLTVGGASPTQYF. The CDR3 coding sequence is TGTGCCAGCAGCTTAACGGTTGGGGGGGCATCTCCTACGCAGTATTTT.

This clonotype was counted a few times. The chain combines TRBV3-1 with TRBJ1-6; D perhaps matches TRBD1 (5 bases). V dropped 0 bases and J dropped 10 bases, with 13 bases sitting between them. This CDR3 is 15 amino acids long. CDR1 LGHDT and CDR2 YNNKEL come from the germline V gene (reference sequence). Here the CDR3 reads CASSQDSQGGSPLHF. For the CDR3, the DNA is TGTGCCAGCAGCCAAGATTCGCAGGGAGGGTCACCCCTCCACTTT.

The V call is TRBV7-9, the J call TRBJ2-7, with 8 bases identical to TRBD2. The CDR3 is made up of 15 amino acids. J lost 4 bases, V lost 1 base, and 6 bases had no gene match. Germline lookup yields CDR1 SEHNR and CDR2 FQNEAQ (reference sequence). This CDR3 is CASSLVVAGSYEQYF. In DNA, the CDR3 is TGTGCCAGCAGCTTAGTGGTAGCGGGATCGTACGAGCAGTACTTC.

This chain joins TRBV7-9 and TRBJ2-7; D is uncertain. Germline V lookup: CDR1 SEHNR, CDR2 FQNEAQ (reference sequence). Trimming removed 6 bases from V and 9 bases from J, with 18 bases in between. The CDR3 is made up of 13 amino acids. CDR3 protein: CASRGRTADAQYF. The CDR3 DNA reads as TGTGCCAGCAGAGGCCGGACGGCAGACGCGCAGTACTTC.